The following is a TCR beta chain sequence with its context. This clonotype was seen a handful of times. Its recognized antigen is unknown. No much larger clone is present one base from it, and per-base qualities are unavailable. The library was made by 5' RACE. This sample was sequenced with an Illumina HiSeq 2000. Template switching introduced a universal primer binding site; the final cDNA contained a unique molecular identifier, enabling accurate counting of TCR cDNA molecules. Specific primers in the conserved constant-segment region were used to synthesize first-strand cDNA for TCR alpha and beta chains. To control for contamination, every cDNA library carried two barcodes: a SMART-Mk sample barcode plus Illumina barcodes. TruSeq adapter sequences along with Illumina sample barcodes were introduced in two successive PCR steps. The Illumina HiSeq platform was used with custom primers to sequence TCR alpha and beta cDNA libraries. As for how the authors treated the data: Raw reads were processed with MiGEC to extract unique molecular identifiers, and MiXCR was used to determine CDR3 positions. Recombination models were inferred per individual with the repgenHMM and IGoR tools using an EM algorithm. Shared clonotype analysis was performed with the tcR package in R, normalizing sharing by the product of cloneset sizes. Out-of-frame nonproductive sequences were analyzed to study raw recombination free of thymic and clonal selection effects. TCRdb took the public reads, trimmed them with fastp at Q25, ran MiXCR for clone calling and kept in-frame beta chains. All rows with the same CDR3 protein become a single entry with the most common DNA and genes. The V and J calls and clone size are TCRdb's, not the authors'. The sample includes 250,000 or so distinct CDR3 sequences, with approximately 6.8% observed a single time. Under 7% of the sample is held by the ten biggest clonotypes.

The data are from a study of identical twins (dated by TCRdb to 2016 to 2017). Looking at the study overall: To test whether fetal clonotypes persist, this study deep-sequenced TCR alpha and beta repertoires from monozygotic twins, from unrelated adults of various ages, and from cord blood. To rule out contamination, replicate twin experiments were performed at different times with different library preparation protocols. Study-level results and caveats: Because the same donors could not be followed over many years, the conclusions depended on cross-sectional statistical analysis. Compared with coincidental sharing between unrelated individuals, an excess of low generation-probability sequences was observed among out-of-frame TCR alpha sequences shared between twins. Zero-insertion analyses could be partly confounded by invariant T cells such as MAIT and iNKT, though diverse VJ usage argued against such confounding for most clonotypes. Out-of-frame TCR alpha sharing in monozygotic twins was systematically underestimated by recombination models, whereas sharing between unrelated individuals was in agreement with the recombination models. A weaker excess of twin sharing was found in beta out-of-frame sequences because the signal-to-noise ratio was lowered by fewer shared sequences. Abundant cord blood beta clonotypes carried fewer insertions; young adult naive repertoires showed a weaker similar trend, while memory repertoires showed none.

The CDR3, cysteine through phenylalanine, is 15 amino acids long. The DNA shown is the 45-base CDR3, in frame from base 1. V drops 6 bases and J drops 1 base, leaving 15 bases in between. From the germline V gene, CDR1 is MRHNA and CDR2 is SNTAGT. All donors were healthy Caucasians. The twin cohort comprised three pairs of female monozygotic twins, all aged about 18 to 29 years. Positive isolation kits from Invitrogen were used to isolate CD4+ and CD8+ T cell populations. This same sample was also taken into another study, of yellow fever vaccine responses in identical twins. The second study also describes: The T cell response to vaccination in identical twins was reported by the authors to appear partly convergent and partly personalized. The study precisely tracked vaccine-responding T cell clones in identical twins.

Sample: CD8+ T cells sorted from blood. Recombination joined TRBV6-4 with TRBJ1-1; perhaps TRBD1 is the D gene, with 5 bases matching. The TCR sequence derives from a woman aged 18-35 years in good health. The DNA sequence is TGTGCCAGCAGCGAGCTAGGACACGGGAACACTGAAGCTTTCTTT. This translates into CASSELGHGNTEAFF.